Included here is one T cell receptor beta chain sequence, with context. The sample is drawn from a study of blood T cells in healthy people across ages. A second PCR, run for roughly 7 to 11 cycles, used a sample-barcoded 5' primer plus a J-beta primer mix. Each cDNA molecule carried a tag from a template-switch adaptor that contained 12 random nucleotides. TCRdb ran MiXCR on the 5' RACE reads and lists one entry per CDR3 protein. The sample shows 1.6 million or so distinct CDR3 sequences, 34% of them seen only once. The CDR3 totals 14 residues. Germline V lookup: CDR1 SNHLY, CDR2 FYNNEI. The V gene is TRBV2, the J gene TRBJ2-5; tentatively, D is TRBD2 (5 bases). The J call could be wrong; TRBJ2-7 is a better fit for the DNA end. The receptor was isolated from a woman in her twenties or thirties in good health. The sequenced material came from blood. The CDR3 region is CASSERVFSYEQYF. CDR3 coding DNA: TGTGCCAGCAGTGAGCGGGTCTTCTCCTACGAGCAGTACTTC.